This TCR beta chain is drawn from a study of CD8+ T cells in alopecia areata. Turning to the study itself: In an open-label trial, patients got 5 to 10 mg tofacitinib twice daily.

Study-level results: As there was one nonresponder, how baseline CD8+ expansion relates to response remains uncertain.

Treatment given: oral pan-JAK inhibitor, 5-10 mg twice daily. With 3 bases removed from V and 8 bases from J, the gap between germline ends came to 1 base. CDR1 SQVTM and CDR2 ANQGSEA come from the germline V gene. CDR3 length: 8 residues. Extraction and reverse transcription of RNA yielded cDNA as the sequencing template. Clones were read by immunoSEQ multiplex PCR, and TCRdb kept only the in-frame ones, dropping some. The table includes tens of thousands of clones, approximately 65% detected once. On this clone: Antigen specificity is unknown.

The receptor comes from a human donor with alopecia areata. Sequences were derived from CD8+ T cells sorted from blood, sampled at week 4, from a patient treated with tofacitinib. V and J are TRBV29-1 and TRBJ1-2; D is uncertain. The CDR3 DNA reads TGCAGCGTTGACGGCTACACCTTC. Protein product: CSVDGYTF.